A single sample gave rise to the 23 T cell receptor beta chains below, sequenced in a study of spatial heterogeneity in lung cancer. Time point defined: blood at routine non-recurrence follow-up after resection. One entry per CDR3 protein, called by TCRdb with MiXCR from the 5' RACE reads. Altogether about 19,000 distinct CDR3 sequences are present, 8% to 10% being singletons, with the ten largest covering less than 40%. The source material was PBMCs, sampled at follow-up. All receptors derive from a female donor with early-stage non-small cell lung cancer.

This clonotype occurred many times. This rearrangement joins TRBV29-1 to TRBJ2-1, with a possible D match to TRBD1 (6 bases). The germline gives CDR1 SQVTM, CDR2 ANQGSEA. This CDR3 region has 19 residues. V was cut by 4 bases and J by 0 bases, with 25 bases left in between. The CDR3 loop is CSVVGAPPGFFSSYNEQFF. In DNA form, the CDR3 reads TGCAGCGTTGTGGGGGCCCCACCTGGGTTCTTTAGCTCCTACAATGAGCAGTTCTTC.

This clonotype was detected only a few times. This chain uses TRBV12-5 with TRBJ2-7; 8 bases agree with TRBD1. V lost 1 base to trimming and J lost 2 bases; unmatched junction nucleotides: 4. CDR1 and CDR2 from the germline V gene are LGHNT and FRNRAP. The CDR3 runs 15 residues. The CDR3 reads CASGLGTGRPYEQYF. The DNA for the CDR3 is TGTGCTAGTGGTTTGGGGACAGGGAGGCCCTACGAGCAGTACTTC.

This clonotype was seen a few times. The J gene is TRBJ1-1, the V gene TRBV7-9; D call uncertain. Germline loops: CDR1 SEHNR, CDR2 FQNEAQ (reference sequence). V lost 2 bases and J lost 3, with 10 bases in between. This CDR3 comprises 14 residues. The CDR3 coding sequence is TGTGCCAGCAGCTTACAAGGCGGGTACACTGAAGCTTTCTTT. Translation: CASSLQGGYTEAFF.

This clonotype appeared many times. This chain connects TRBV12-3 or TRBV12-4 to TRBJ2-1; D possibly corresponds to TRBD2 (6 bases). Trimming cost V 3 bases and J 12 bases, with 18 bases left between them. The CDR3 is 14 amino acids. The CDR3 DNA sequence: TGTGCCAGCAGTTTTCCGCTAGGGAGGCGTTGGCAGTTCTTC. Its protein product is CASSFPLGRRWQFF.

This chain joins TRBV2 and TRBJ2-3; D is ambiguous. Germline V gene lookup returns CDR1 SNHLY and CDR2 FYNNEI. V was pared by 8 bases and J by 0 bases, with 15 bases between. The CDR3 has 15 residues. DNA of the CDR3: TGTGCCAGCGCTAATCAGGAGTTTAGCACAGATACGCAGTATTTT. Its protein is CASANQEFSTDTQYF.

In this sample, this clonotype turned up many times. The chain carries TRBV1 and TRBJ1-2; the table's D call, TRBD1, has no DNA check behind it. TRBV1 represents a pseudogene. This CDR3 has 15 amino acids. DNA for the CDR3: TGCACCAGCAGCCAAGATAGGAACAGGGCCGATGGCTACACCTTC. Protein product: CTSSQDRNRADGYTF.

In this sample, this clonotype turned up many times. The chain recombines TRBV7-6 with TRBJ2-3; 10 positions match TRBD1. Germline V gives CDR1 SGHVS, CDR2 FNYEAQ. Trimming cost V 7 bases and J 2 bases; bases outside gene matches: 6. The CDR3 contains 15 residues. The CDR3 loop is CASTTGQGTTDTQYF. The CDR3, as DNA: TGTGCCAGCACCACGGGACAGGGGACCACAGATACGCAGTATTTT.

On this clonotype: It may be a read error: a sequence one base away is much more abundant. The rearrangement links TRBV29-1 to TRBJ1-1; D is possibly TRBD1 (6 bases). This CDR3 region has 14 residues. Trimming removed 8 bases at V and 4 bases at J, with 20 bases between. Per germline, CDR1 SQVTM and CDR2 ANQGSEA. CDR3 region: CSTGWAQGSTEAFF. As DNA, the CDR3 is TGCAGCACCGGGTGGGCGCAGGGGTCCACTGAAGCTTTCTTT.

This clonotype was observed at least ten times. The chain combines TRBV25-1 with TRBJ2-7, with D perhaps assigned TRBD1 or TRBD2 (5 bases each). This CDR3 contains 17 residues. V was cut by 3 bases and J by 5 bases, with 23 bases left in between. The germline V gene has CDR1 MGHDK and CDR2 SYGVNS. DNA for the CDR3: TGTGCCAGCAGTGAGGACCTGGGGGACGTACAAAGGAACGAGCAGTACTTC. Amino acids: CASSEDLGDVQRNEQYF.

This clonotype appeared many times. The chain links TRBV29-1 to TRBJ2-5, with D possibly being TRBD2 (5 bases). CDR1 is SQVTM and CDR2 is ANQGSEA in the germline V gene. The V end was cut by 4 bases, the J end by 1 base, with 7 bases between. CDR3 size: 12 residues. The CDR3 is CSVVAGQETQYF. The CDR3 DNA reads TGCAGCGTTGTCGCGGGCCAAGAGACCCAGTACTTC.

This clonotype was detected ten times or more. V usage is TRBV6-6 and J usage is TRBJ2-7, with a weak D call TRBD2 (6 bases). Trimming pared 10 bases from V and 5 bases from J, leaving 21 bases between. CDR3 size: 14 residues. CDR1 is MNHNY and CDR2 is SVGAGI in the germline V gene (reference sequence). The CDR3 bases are TGTGCCATCTCCGGCCGACTAGGAATAAACGAGCAGTACTTC. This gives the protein CAISGRLGINEQYF.

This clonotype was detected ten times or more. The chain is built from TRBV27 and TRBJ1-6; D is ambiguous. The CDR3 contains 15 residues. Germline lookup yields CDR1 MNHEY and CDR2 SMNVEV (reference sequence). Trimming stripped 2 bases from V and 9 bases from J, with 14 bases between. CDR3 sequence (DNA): TGTGCCAGCAGTTTAAGGGCTGGGGTGGGTTCACCCCTCCACTTT. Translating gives CASSLRAGVGSPLHF.

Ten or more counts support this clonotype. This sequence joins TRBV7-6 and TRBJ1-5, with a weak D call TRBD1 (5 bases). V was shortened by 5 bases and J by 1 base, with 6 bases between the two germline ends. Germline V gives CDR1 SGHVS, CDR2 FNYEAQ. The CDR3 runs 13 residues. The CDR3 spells CASSRQSNQPQHF. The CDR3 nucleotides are TGTGCCAGCAGCCGACAGAGCAATCAGCCCCAGCATTTT.

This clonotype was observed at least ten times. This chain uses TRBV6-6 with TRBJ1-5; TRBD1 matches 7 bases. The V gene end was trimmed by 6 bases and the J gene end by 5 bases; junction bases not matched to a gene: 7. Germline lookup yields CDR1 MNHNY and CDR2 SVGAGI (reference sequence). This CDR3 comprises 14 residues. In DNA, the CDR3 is TGTGCCAGCAGAGACAGGGTTGGGGATCAGCCCCAGCATTTT. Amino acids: CASRDRVGDQPQHF.

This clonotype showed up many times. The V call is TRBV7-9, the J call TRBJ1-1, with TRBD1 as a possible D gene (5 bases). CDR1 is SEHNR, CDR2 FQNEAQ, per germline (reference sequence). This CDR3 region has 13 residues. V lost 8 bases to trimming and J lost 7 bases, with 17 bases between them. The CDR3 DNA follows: TGTGCCAGCTCGCGCTCGGGGCGGAATGAAGCTTTCTTT. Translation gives CASSRSGRNEAFF.

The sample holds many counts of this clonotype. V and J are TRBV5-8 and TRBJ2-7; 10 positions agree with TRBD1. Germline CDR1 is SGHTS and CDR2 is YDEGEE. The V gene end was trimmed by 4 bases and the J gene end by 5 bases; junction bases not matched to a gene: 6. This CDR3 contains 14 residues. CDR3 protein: CASSAGQGINEQYF. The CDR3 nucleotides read TGTGCCAGCAGCGCGGGACAGGGGATCAACGAGCAGTACTTC.

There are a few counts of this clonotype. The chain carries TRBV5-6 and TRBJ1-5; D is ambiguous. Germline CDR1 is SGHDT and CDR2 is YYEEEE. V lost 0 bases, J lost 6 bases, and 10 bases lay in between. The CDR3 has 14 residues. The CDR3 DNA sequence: TGTGCCAGCAGCTTGGCGGGTTCGGGTCAGCCCCAGCATTTT. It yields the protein CASSLAGSGQPQHF.

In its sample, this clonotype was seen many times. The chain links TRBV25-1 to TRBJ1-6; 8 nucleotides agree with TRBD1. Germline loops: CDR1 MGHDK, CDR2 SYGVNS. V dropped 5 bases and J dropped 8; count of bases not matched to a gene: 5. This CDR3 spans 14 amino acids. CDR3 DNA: TGTGCCAGCAGTTGGGACAGGAACGATTCACCCCTCCACTTT. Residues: CASSWDRNDSPLHF. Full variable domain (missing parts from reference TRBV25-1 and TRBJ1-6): EADIYQTPRYLVIGTGKKITLECSQTMGHDKMYWYQQDPGMELHLIHYSYGVNSTEKGDLSSESTVSRIRTEHFPLTLESARPSHTSQYLCASSWDRNDSPLHFGNGTRLTVT.

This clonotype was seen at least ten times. The CDR3 reads CASSQSGGAAYNEQFF. DNA for the CDR3: TGTGCCAGCAGCCAATCAGGGGGGGCGGCCTACAATGAGCAGTTCTTC. V gene TRBV16 combines with J gene TRBJ2-1; D perhaps matches TRBD2 (7 bases). Germline CDR1 and CDR2: KGHSY and FQNENV. CDR3 length equals 16 residues. The germline V and J ends were trimmed by 0 bases and 2 bases, with 11 bases remaining between them.

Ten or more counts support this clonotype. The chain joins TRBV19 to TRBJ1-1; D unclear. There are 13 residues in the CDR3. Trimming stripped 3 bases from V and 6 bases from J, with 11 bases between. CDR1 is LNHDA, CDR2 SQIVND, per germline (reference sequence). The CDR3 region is CASSIGPWAEAFF. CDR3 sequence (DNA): TGTGCCAGTAGTATCGGCCCCTGGGCTGAAGCTTTCTTT.

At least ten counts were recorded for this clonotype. DNA of the CDR3: TGTGCCAGCAGTGAAAGACCAAACCCTAGCACAGATACGCAGTATTTT. Amino acids: CASSERPNPSTDTQYF. The rearrangement uses TRBV2 and TRBJ2-3; no clear D. The CDR3 totals 16 residues. The V end lost 2 bases, the J end lost 0 bases, and 12 bases lay between the germline ends. Germline values: CDR1 SNHLY, CDR2 FYNNEI.

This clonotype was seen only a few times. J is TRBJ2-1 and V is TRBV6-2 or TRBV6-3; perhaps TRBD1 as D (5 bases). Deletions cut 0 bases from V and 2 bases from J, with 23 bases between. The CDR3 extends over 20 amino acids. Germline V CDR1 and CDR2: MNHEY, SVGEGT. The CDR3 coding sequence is TGTGCCAGCAGTTACTCTCTGACAGAACCACCGTTGATACCCTACAATGAGCAGTTCTTC. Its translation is CASSYSLTEPPLIPYNEQFF.

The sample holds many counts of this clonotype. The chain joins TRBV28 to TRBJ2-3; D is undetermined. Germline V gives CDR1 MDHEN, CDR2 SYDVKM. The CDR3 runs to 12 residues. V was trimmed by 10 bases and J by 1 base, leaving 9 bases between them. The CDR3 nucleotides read TGTGCCATCGGGCCCCGCACAGATACGCAGTATTTT. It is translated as CAIGPRTDTQYF.